The next 16 T cell receptor beta chains were all read from a single sample in a study of T cell responses to AZD1222 COVID-19 vaccine (dated by TCRdb to about 2021). What this sample's time point label stands for: about 28 days (+/-7) after the second vaccine dose. Receptor amplification or capture employed the immunoSEQ multiplex PCR assay. Held by TCRdb, this immuneACCESS table contains in-frame sequences only and omits some clones. Under half of the omission traces to an unresolved V gene where checked; the cause of the rest is unknown. The sample table shows 250,000 to 300,000 clones, and around 92% are seen once. The ten most abundant clones make up 0.55% of the sample. The starting material was peripheral blood, obtained 28 days after the second AZD1222 dose. These receptors were taken from an adult who received the AZD1222 COVID-19 vaccine.

V and J are TRBV18 and TRBJ1-5; D unclear. The V end lost 0 bases, the J end lost 7 bases, and 7 bases lay between the germline ends. This CDR3 region has 13 residues. Germline assignment: CDR1 KGHSH and CDR2 LQKENI. The CDR3 reads CASSPPGGQPQHF. The CDR3 DNA reads as TGTGCCAGCTCACCACCGGGAGGACAGCCCCAGCATTTT.

This chain connects TRBV5-4 to TRBJ1-3; tentative D call: TRBD1 (5 bases). This CDR3 has 14 amino acids. V lost 3 bases and J lost 1, with 8 bases in between. Germline CDR1 reads SGHNT; CDR2 reads YYREEE (reference sequence). DNA for the CDR3: TGTGCCAGCAGCTCGACAGTTTCTGGAAACACCATATATTTT. Protein sequence: CASSSTVSGNTIYF.

The rearrangement joins TRBV4-1 to TRBJ2-3, with TRBD2 matching over 7 bases. Germline V lookup: CDR1 MGHRA, CDR2 YSYEKL. The V and J ends lost 3 bases and 5 bases, in that order; junction bases with no gene match: 5. This CDR3 has 14 amino acids. CDR3 residues: CASSHEGREDTQYF. DNA for the CDR3: TGCGCCAGCAGCCATGAGGGGAGGGAAGATACGCAGTATTTT.

This rearrangement joins TRBV5-1 to TRBJ2-3, with 7 positions matching TRBD1. Trimming cost V 1 base and J 4 bases; bases outside gene matches: 6. The CDR3 sequence is 15 residues long. Looked up from germline, CDR1 is SGHRS and CDR2 is YFSETQ. This CDR3 reads CASSLTGVGADTQYF. In nucleotides, the CDR3 is TGCGCCAGCAGCTTGACAGGGGTTGGTGCAGATACGCAGTATTTT.

This chain connects TRBV18 to TRBJ1-2; possible D gene TRBD1, 5 bases. Trimming removed 6 bases from V and 4 bases from J, with 15 bases in between. The germline CDR1 and CDR2 sequences are KGHSH and LQKENI. The CDR3 contains 14 residues. CDR3 protein: CASSRGDGSYGYTF. As DNA, the CDR3 is TGTGCCAGCTCCCGAGGGGACGGATCCTATGGCTACACCTTC. Variable domain in full (rest from reference TRBV18 and TRBJ1-2): NAGVMQNPRHLVRRRGQEARLRCSPMKGHSHVYWYRQLPEEGLKFMVYLQKENIIDESGMPKERFSAEFPKEGPSILRIQQVVRGDSAAYFCASSRGDGSYGYTFGSGTRLTVV.

This clone appeared once. This chain links TRBV15 with TRBJ2-5, with D possibly called TRBD1 or TRBD2 (5 bases each). V lost 4 bases and J 1 base, leaving 10 bases between the germline ends. The germline CDR1 and CDR2 sequences are LNHNV and YYDKDF (reference sequence). This CDR3 contains 14 residues. The CDR3 DNA reads TGTGCCACCAGCATCTCCGGGACCCAAGAGACCCAGTACTTC. Protein product: CATSISGTQETQYF.

This clone was picked up one time. The chain recombines TRBV12-3 or TRBV12-4 with TRBJ2-2; no definite D call. CDR3 length equals 11 residues. Trimming pared 5 bases from V and 8 bases from J, leaving 6 bases between. The CDR3 nucleotides read TGTGCCAGCAGTATTCCAGGGGAGCTGTTTTTT. Translating it yields CASSIPGELFF.

The V call is TRBV15, the J call TRBJ2-1; TRBD1 aligns across 10 bases. The V gene end was trimmed by 0 bases and the J gene end by 8 bases; junction bases not matched to a gene: 7. Germline V lookup: CDR1 LNHNV, CDR2 YYDKDF (reference sequence). The length of the CDR3 is 16 residues. The chain's CDR3 is CATSRDGGQGTDEQFF. The CDR3 nucleotides are TGTGCCACCAGCAGAGATGGGGGACAGGGGACCGATGAGCAGTTCTTC.

The rearrangement joins TRBV28 to TRBJ2-1, with 8 bases identical to TRBD2. The CDR3 covers 16 residues. V lost 4 bases, J lost 6 bases, and 11 bases stayed unmatched. CDR1 is MDHEN and CDR2 is SYDVKM in the germline V gene. The CDR3 DNA is TGTGCCAGCAGTTCCCCCCCCGGGAGGGCCCCCAATGAGCAGTTCTTC. Translated, it gives CASSSPPGRAPNEQFF.

Here the CDR3 DNA reads TGCAGTGCTTTCATGAACACTGAAGCTTTCTTT. Its translation is CSAFMNTEAFF. V usage is TRBV20-1 and J usage is TRBJ1-1; D gene uncertain. The V gene lost 5 bases and the J gene lost 0 bases, with 4 bases spanning the gap. Germline loops: CDR1 DFQATT, CDR2 SNEGSKA (reference sequence). The CDR3 spans 11 residues.

With respect to this clone: Other DNA sequences from this sample encode an identical CDR3 as well. The chain combines TRBV19 with TRBJ1-1; D call uncertain. The CDR3 contains 13 residues. V lost 3 bases and J 1 base, leaving 6 bases between the germline ends. Germline lookup yields CDR1 LNHDA and CDR2 SQIVND (reference sequence). The CDR3 spells CASSIGGNTEAFF. The CDR3 DNA follows: TGTGCCAGTAGTATTGGAGGGAACACTGAAGCTTTCTTT.

The chain couples TRBV28 to TRBJ1-1; weak D call: TRBD1 (5 bases). The ends were cut back, 3 bases at V and 6 bases at J, with 14 bases in the middle. The CDR3 has 14 residues. The germline gives CDR1 MDHEN, CDR2 SYDVKM. CDR3 sequence reads: CASSLRQGPAEAFF. For the CDR3, the DNA is TGTGCCAGCAGTTTGAGGCAGGGACCGGCTGAAGCTTTCTTT.

The chain has TRBV7-2 and TRBJ2-3, with 8 bases lining up with TRBD2. V shed 4 bases and J 0 bases; nucleotides not matched to a gene: 3. CDR1 is SGHTA and CDR2 is FQGNSA in the germline V gene. The CDR3 has 15 residues. The CDR3 spells CASSSIAGSTDTQYF. CDR3 bases: TGTGCCAGCAGCTCGATAGCGGGGAGCACAGATACGCAGTATTTT.

The gene calls are TRBV30 and TRBJ1-6; no clear D. The CDR3 runs 16 residues. In germline, CDR1 is GTSNPN, CDR2 SVGIG (reference sequence). V lost 6 bases and J 0 bases, leaving 15 bases between the germline ends. CDR3 amino acids: CACGPTESSYNSPLHF. The CDR3 DNA sequence: TGTGCCTGCGGGCCGACGGAGAGCTCCTATAATTCACCCCTCCACTTT.

The chain carries TRBV7-2 and TRBJ2-1; D possibly corresponds to TRBD2 (6 bases). Per germline, CDR1 SGHTA and CDR2 FQGNSA. The ends were cut back, 7 bases at V and 0 bases at J, with 16 bases in the middle. CDR3 size: 16 residues. CDR3 region: CASMGEAGSSYNEQFF. CDR3 sequence (DNA): TGTGCCAGCATGGGGGAGGCGGGGAGCTCCTACAATGAGCAGTTCTTC.

This clone appeared a few times. The chain combines TRBV5-1 with TRBJ1-6; D not resolved. V lost 0 bases and J 5 bases, leaving 9 bases between the germline ends. Germline CDR1 SGHRS, CDR2 YFSETQ. This CDR3 is built from 15 residues. CDR3 region: CASSLGSPNNSPLHF. The CDR3 region has the DNA TGCGCCAGCAGCTTGGGGAGTCCGAATAATTCACCCCTCCACTTT.